The 3 T cell receptor beta chains below all came from one sample that was sequenced in a study of T cells in Graves' hyperthyroidism and ophthalmopathy. Amplification of TCR beta CDR3 regions used RNA as the template. During a first-round RT-PCR of the TCR CDR3, the HTBI primer set was used. MiXCR was run by TCRdb on the multiplex PCR reads, yielding one entry per CDR3 protein. The repertoire holds more than 550,000 distinct CDR3 sequences, with just under 45% as singletons. Sample: peripheral blood or thyroid tissue (not recorded which). The receptor set was obtained from an adult man with Graves' disease, either hyperthyroidism or ophthalmopathy (not recorded which).

This clonotype was seen a handful of times. This chain joins TRBV29-1 and TRBJ1-3, with 9 bases matching TRBD1. V lost 7 bases, J lost 4 bases, and 2 bases stayed unmatched. This CDR3 is built from 12 residues. Germline CDR1 and CDR2: SQVTM and ANQGSEA. In DNA form, the CDR3 reads TGCAGCGGCGGGACAGGGGGAAACACCATATATTTT. Protein: CSGGTGGNTIYF.

The rearrangement links TRBV20-1 to TRBJ1-1; D unclear. V gave up 6 bases and J gave up 4 bases, with 12 bases separating them. This CDR3 region has 12 residues. CDR1 is DFQATT, CDR2 SNEGSKA, per germline (reference sequence). In nucleotides, the CDR3 is TGCAGTGCGACCGGGTCAGGCACTGAAGCTTTCTTT. Its translation is CSATGSGTEAFF.

This clonotype appeared many times. This chain joins TRBV9 and TRBJ1-6, with a weak D call TRBD1 (5 bases). The V gene's germline CDR1 is SGDLS and CDR2 YYNGEE. The CDR3 sequence is 14 residues long. V was shortened by 3 bases and J by 6 bases, with 10 bases between the two germline ends. The CDR3 DNA reads TGTGCCAGCAGCGCTAGGGGAGGTAATTCACCCCTCCACTTT. It translates to CASSARGGNSPLHF.